This entry features one T cell receptor (beta chain) sequence. The antigen remains unidentified. Ahead of thyroid surgery, no patient had received treatment of any kind. TCRdb re-analyzed the PCR reads through MiXCR. The repertoire includes about 15,000 clones, 25% of them detected once, and 15% to 17% sits in the top ten. These data are taken from a study of metastatic and nonmetastatic thyroid tumors. Overall study: Repertoires of blood and of tissue (tumor or nodule) from malignant and benign thyroid patients were compared. Study-wide results and limits: Malignant thyroid tumors reportedly had TCR beta diversity that was significantly higher than in benign nodules, in blood and tumor.

The germline V gene encodes CDR1 LGHNT and CDR2 FRNRAP. The CDR3 covers 15 residues. V dropped 8 bases and J dropped 5 bases, with 21 bases sitting between them. V and J are TRBV12-5 and TRBJ1-1; D may be TRBD1 (5 bases). The source of this sequence is a female donor with papillary thyroid cancer or a benign thyroid nodule (not recorded which). Some clones in this sample may be carry-over from other donors' samples. The sequencing input was adjacent normal tissue. CDR3 loop: CASRPGTCEGTEAFF. The CDR3 DNA follows: TGTGCTAGTCGTCCCGGAACATGCGAGGGGACTGAAGCTTTCTTT.